The rows below give T cell receptor beta chains drawn from one sample of a study of cytomegalovirus exposure and HLA in healthy donors. This table comes from immunoSEQ multiplex PCR, and its TCRdb copy is limited to in-frame clones, with some not included. The sample contains 180,000 or so clones, approximately 83% of which appear only once. The material sequenced was PBMCs. Receptors were obtained from a man between 18 and 35 years old in good health and CMV-seropositive. The CDR3 runs from the conserved cysteine through the conserved F or W. The D gene is left open where the match is weak. Not every row has a clone size; where given, it reads once, few, many or a size class.

v_gene	j_gene	abundance	len	d_gene	CDR3aa	CDR3nt
TRBV2	TRBJ1-2	-	16	-	CASSETAGPLGYGYTF	TGTGCCAGCAGTGAAACAGCAGGGCCCCTTGGATATGGCTACACCTTC
TRBV30	TRBJ2-2	-	11	-	CAWTMTGELFF	TGTGCCTGGACCATGACCGGGGAGCTGTTTTTT
TRBV19	TRBJ2-7	-	15	-	CASSILATNSYEQYF	TGTGCCAGTAGTATTCTGGCAACCAACTCCTACGAGCAGTACTTC
TRBV5-6	TRBJ1-2	-	15	-	CASSLGGGTEGGYTF	TGTGCCAGCAGCTTGGGTGGGGGCACCGAAGGCGGCTACACCTTC
TRBV7-9	TRBJ2-3	-	17	TRBD1	CASSQTTGGIALDTQYF	TGTGCCAGCAGCCAGACGACAGGGGGCATTGCATTGGATACGCAGTATTTT
TRBV6-6	TRBJ2-7	-	14	-	CASSYATGVYEQYF	TGTGCCAGCAGTTACGCTACGGGGGTCTACGAGCAGTACTTC
TRBV10-2	TRBJ2-2	-	15	-	CASVKTDKNTGELFF	TGCGCCAGCGTTAAGACAGACAAGAACACCGGGGAGCTGTTTTTT
TRBV5-6	TRBJ2-7	-	14	-	CASSFAGPSYEQYF	TGTGCCAGCAGCTTTGCGGGCCCCTCCTACGAGCAGTACTTC
TRBV12-5	TRBJ2-1	-	17	-	CASGWSSTDSFYNEQFF	TGTGCTAGTGGTTGGTCCTCGACTGACAGTTTCTACAATGAGCAGTTCTTC
TRBV13	TRBJ2-1	-	14	TRBD1	CASSLTGGSDEQFF	TGTGCCAGCAGCTTAACAGGGGGCTCAGATGAGCAGTTCTTC
TRBV6-5	TRBJ2-5	-	14	-	CASSYTGIVETQYF	TGTGCCAGCAGTTACACCGGGATCGTGGAGACCCAGTACTTC
TRBV6-1	TRBJ2-1	-	18	TRBD1	CASSDLGTGGTSDNEQFF	TGTGCCAGCAGTGACCTTGGGACAGGGGGCACCTCGGACAATGAGCAGTTCTTC
TRBV4-1	TRBJ2-1	-	15	TRBD1	CASSPGQGSYNEQFF	TGCGCCAGCAGCCCGGGACAGGGTTCCTACAATGAGCAGTTCTTC
TRBV6-6	TRBJ1-1	few	14	-	CASSYRGVGTEAFF	TGTGCCAGCAGTTACAGGGGTGTGGGCACTGAAGCTTTCTTT
TRBV7-9	TRBJ2-7	-	15	TRBD1	CASSLGGTGLYEQYF	TGTGCCAGCAGCTTAGGGGGGACAGGACTCTACGAGCAGTACTTC
TRBV9	TRBJ2-1	-	19	TRBD2	CASSVGGGASGGPYNEQFF	TGTGCCAGCAGCGTAGGAGGAGGGGCTAGCGGGGGACCCTACAATGAGCAGTTCTTC
TRBV10-3	TRBJ2-7	-	15	TRBD2	CAISEKGGFPYEQYF	TGTGCCATCAGTGAGAAGGGAGGGTTTCCCTACGAGCAGTACTTC
TRBV18	TRBJ1-2	-	15	-	CASSDTGKINYGYTF	TGTGCCAGCTCGGATACAGGGAAAATAAACTATGGCTACACCTTC
TRBV27	TRBJ2-7	-	16	-	CASSPRWVRGSYEQYF	TGTGCCAGCAGTCCGCGATGGGTTAGGGGCTCCTACGAGCAGTACTTC
TRBV6-6	TRBJ2-2	-	13	-	CASSSTGSGELFF	TGTGCCAGCAGTTCGACAGGATCCGGGGAGCTGTTTTTT
TRBV5-1	TRBJ2-5	-	17	TRBD2	CASSLVGLAGGQQTQYF	TGCGCCAGCAGCTTGGTAGGACTAGCGGGGGGCCAACAGACCCAGTACTTC
TRBV5-1	TRBJ2-5	-	14	TRBD1	CASSWDRPVETQYF	TGCGCCAGCAGCTGGGACAGACCCGTTGAGACCCAGTACTTC
TRBV6-5	TRBJ2-1	-	14	-	CASSYMPLAYEQFF	TGTGCCAGCAGTTATATGCCCCTAGCGTATGAGCAGTTCTTC
TRBV29-1	TRBJ1-1	-	13	TRBD1	CSVGDRGNTEAFF	TGCAGCGTTGGGGACAGGGGTAACACTGAAGCTTTCTTT
TRBV12-5	TRBJ1-1	-	14	-	CASGFLAGGTEAFF	TGTGCTAGTGGTTTCCTCGCGGGGGGCACTGAAGCTTTCTTT
TRBV4-1	TRBJ2-3	-	14	-	CASRLGASTDTQYF	TGCGCCAGCAGGCTGGGGGCAAGCACAGATACGCAGTATTTT
TRBV5-6	TRBJ2-2	-	13	-	CASSSVVTGELFF	TGTGCCAGCAGCTCCGTAGTGACCGGGGAGCTGTTTTTT
TRBV27	TRBJ2-1	-	19	TRBD2	CASSLDGTSGSPKDNEQFF	TGTGCCAGCAGTTTAGACGGGACTAGCGGGAGCCCAAAGGACAATGAGCAGTTCTTC
TRBV21-1	TRBJ1-5	-	14	-	CASSKGKRNQPQHF	TGTGCCAGCAGCAAAGGTAAGAGAAATCAGCCCCAGCATTTT
TRBV7-9	TRBJ2-2	-	17	TRBD2	CASSHTSAGGPTGELFF	TGTGCCAGCAGCCACACTTCAGCGGGGGGCCCCACCGGGGAGCTGTTTTTT
TRBV19	TRBJ1-3	once	17	TRBD1	CASSIRGTANPGNTIYF	TGTGCCAGTAGTATAAGAGGGACAGCAAACCCCGGAAACACCATATATTTT
TRBV7-9	TRBJ2-5	-	14	-	CASSPFGYQETQYF	TGTGCCAGCAGCCCGTTCGGGTACCAAGAGACCCAGTACTTC
TRBV5-8	TRBJ1-5	-	14	TRBD1	CASTRTGLNQPQHF	TGTGCCAGCACACGGACAGGCCTCAATCAGCCCCAGCATTTT
TRBV27	TRBJ1-1	-	14	-	CASSGTGTLTEAFF	TGTGCCAGCAGTGGCACCGGGACACTCACTGAAGCTTTCTTT
TRBV7-9	TRBJ2-7	-	15	TRBD1	CSSSKEDRGHNEQYF	TGTTCCAGCAGCAAGGAGGACAGGGGGCACAACGAGCAGTACTTC
TRBV28	TRBJ2-1	-	15	-	CASSPTGRKGNEQFF	TGTGCCAGCAGCCCGACGGGGAGAAAAGGCAATGAGCAGTTCTTC
TRBV4-1	TRBJ2-7	-	14	TRBD2	CASSHPGLAYEQYF	TGCGCCAGCAGCCACCCGGGACTAGCCTACGAGCAGTACTTC
TRBV2	TRBJ2-3	-	14	TRBD2	CASSSSGRTDTQYF	TGTGCCAGCAGCTCTAGCGGGCGCACAGATACGCAGTATTTT
TRBV19	TRBJ1-2	-	13	-	CASSTDRNYGYTF	TGTGCCAGTAGTACGGACAGAAACTATGGCTACACCTTC
TRBV4-1	TRBJ2-7	few	16	TRBD1	CASSQVWGQGVYEQYF	TGCGCCAGCAGCCAAGTTTGGGGACAGGGGGTGTACGAGCAGTACTTC
TRBV7-6	TRBJ2-1	-	17	TRBD2	CASSPALAGGPYNEQFF	TGTGCCAGCAGCCCCGCGCTGGCGGGGGGGCCATACAATGAGCAGTTCTTC
TRBV12-5	TRBJ1-5	-	13	-	CASGWGGNQPQHF	TGTGCTAGTGGTTGGGGGGGGAATCAGCCCCAGCATTTT
TRBV6-6	TRBJ1-6	few	15	-	CASSYSPGQNSPLHF	TGTGCCAGCAGTTACTCCCCGGGACAAAATTCACCCCTCCACTTT
TRBV27	TRBJ2-7	-	13	-	CASSLSLSYEQYF	TGTGCCAGCAGTTTAAGCCTCTCCTACGAGCAGTACTTC
TRBV4-1	TRBJ2-7	-	15	TRBD2	CASSQSEGLAVEQYF	TGCGCCAGCAGCCAATCTGAGGGACTAGCGGTGGAGCAGTACTTC
TRBV10-2	TRBJ2-1	few	13	-	CASLREAGNEQFF	TGCGCCAGCCTCCGGGAAGCTGGCAATGAGCAGTTCTTC